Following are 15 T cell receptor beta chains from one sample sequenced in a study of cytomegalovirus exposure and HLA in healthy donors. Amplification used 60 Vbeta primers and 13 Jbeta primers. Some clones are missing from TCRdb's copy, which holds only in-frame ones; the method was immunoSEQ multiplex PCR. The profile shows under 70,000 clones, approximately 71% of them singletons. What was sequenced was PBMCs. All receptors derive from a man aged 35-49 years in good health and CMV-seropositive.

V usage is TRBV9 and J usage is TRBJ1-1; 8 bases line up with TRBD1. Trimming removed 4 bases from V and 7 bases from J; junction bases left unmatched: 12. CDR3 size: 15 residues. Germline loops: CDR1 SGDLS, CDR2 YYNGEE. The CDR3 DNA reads TGTGCCAGCAGCCCCTGGACAGGGCTGAGTGGTGAAGCTTTCTTT. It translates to CASSPWTGLSGEAFF.

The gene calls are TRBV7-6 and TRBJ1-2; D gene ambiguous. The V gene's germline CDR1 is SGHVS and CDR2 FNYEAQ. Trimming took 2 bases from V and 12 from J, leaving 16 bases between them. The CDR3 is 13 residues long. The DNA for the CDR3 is TGTGCCAGCAGCTTACGGGGAGGTTCGCCCCACACCTTC. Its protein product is CASSLRGGSPHTF.

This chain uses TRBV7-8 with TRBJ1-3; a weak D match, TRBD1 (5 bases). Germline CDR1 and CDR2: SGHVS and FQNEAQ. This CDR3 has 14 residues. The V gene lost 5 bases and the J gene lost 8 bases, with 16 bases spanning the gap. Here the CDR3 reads CASSPDTFRDTIYF. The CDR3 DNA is TGTGCCAGCAGCCCGGACACCTTTAGGGACACCATATATTTT.

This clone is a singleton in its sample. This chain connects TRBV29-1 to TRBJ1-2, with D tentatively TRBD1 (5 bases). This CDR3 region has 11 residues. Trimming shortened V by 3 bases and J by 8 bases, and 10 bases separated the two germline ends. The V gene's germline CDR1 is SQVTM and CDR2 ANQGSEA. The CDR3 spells CSVDSGGGYTF. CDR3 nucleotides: TGCAGCGTTGATTCCGGGGGGGGCTACACCTTC.

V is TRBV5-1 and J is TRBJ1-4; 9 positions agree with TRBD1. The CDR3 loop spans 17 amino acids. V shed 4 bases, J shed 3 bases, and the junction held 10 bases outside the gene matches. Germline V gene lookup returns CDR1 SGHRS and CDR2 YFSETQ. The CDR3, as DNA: TGCGCCAGCAGCCCGGACAGGGGTTCCACGGCTAATGAAAAACTGTTTTTT. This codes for CASSPDRGSTANEKLFF.

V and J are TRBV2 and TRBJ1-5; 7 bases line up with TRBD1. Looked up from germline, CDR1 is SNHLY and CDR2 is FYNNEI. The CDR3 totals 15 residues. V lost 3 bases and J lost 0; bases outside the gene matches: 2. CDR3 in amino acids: CASSEGQLSNQPQHF. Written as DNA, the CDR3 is TGTGCCAGCAGTGAGGGACAGCTTAGCAATCAGCCCCAGCATTTT.

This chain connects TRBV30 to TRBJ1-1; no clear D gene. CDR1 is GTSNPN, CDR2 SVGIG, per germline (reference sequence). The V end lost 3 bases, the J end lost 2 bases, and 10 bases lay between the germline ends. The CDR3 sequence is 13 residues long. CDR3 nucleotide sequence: TGTGCCTGGAGAGCCGAGGGTAACACTGAAGCTTTCTTT. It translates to CAWRAEGNTEAFF. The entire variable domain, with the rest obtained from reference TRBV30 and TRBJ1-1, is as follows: SQTIHQWPATLVQPVGSPLSLECTVEGTSNPNLYWYRQAAGRGLQLLFYSVGIGQISSEVPQNLSASRPQDRQFILSSKKLLLSDSGFYLCAWRAEGNTEAFFGQGTRLTVV.

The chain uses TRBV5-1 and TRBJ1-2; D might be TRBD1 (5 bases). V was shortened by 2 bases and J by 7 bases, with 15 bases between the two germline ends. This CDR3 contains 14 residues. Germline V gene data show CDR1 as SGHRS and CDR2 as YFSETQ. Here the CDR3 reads CASSFPDMMGGYTF. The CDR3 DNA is TGCGCCAGCAGCTTTCCGGACATGATGGGTGGCTACACCTTC.

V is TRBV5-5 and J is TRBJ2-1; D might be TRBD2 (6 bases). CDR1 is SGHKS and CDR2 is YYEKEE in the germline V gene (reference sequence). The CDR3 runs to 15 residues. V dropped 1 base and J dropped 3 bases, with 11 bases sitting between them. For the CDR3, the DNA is TGTGCCAGCAGCTTGCGCCCCGGGGGCTACAATGAGCAGTTCTTC. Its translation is CASSLRPGGYNEQFF.

CDR3 region: CASSSRGRRDYGYTF. DNA of the CDR3: TGTGCCAGCAGTTCCAGGGGGCGGCGGGACTATGGCTACACCTTC. The chain is built from TRBV6-6 and TRBJ1-2; 8 bases align to TRBD1. Germline CDR1 and CDR2: MNHNY and SVGAGI (reference sequence). Trimming cost V 4 bases and J 3 bases; bases outside gene matches: 7. The CDR3 sequence is 15 residues long.

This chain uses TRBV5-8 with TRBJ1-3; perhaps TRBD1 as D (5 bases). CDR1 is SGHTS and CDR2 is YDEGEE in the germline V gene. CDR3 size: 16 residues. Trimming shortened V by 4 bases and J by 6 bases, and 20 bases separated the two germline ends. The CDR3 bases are TGTGCCAGCAGCAAAATAGCAGGGTTCGAGGAAAACACCATATATTTT. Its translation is CASSKIAGFEENTIYF.

The DNA for the CDR3 is TGCGCCAGCCGCATGGTAGGAGGGACTGGTGGCTACACCTTC. Translated: CASRMVGGTGGYTF. The J gene is TRBJ1-2, the V gene TRBV4-1; TRBD1 might be the D (5 bases). Trimming left V 8 bases short and J 7 bases short, with 20 bases between. There are 14 residues in the CDR3. CDR1 and CDR2 from the germline V gene are MGHRA and YSYEKL.

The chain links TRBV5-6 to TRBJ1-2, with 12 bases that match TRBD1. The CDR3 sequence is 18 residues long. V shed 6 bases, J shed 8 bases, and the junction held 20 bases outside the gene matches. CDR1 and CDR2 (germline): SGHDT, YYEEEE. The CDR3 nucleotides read TGTGCCAGCATCTTAGAAGGGACAGGGGGCTCTAGAGTTTACGGCTACACCTTC. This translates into CASILEGTGGSRVYGYTF.

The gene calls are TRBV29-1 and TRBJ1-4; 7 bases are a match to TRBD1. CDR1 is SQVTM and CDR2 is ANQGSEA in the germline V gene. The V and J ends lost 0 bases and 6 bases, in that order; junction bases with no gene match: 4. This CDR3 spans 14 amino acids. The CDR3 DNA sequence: TGCAGCGTTGAAGATACAGGGGAGGATGAAAAACTGTTTTTT. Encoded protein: CSVEDTGEDEKLFF.

As DNA, the CDR3 is TGTGCCAGTAGTATTGGGACAGGGTATGGCTACACCTTC. The encoded protein is CASSIGTGYGYTF. The chain combines TRBV19 with TRBJ1-2; 9 bases line up with TRBD1. The CDR3 extends over 13 amino acids. V shed 3 bases and J 5 bases; nucleotides not matched to a gene: 1. Germline V gene sequence: CDR1 LNHDA, CDR2 SQIVND (reference sequence).